Listed here are 18 T cell receptor beta chains from one sample, sequenced in a study of immune evolution from preneoplasia to lung adenocarcinoma. Here immunoSEQ multiplex PCR was the method, and the copy in TCRdb shows in-frame clones only, minus some. The table lists around 10,000 clones, 60% to 85% of them singletons, with 3.9% in the top ten. The sequencing sample was made of FFPE minimally invasive lung adenocarcinoma tissue. These receptors were taken from a person in their sixties or seventies with lung adenocarcinoma.

This chain connects TRBV5-4 to TRBJ2-1, with 10 bases fitting TRBD1. Trimming cost V 1 base and J 9 bases; bases outside gene matches: 4. Germline CDR1 is SGHNT and CDR2 is YYREEE (reference sequence). The CDR3 sequence is 14 residues long. CDR3 amino acids: CASSLLDRGSEQFF. Here the CDR3 DNA reads TGTGCCAGCAGCTTGTTGGACAGGGGGTCTGAGCAGTTCTTC. The full variable domain, with the rest looked up from reference TRBV5-4 and TRBJ2-1, is ETGVTQSPTHLIKTRGQQVTLRCSSQSGHNTVSWYQQALGQGPQFIFQYYREEENGRGNFPPRFSGLQFPNYSSELNVNALELDDSALYLCASSLLDRGSEQFFGPGTRLTVL.

This sequence joins TRBV18 and TRBJ2-6, with 8 bases lining up with TRBD1. Germline V gives CDR1 KGHSH, CDR2 LQKENI. The J segment lost 3 bases and the V segment lost 2 bases, leaving 18 bases of the junction unmatched. The CDR3 has 21 amino acids. CDR3: CASSPLFPGQGSRVGANVLTF. CDR3 bases: TGTGCCAGCTCACCATTGTTCCCAGGACAGGGTTCGAGGGTTGGGGCCAACGTCCTGACTTTC.

V and J are TRBV28 and TRBJ2-4; 7 bases agree with TRBD1. This CDR3 region has 16 residues. The ends lost 7 bases at V and 0 bases at J; junction bases unmatched: 9. Germline assignment: CDR1 MDHEN and CDR2 SYDVKM. The CDR3: CASNPTGVLAKNIQYF. In nucleotides, the CDR3 is TGTGCCAGCAACCCCACAGGGGTCCTAGCCAAAAACATTCAGTACTTC.

CDR3 sequence reads: CASSLLDRDAEAFF. CDR3 DNA: TGTGCCAGCAGTTTACTCGACAGGGACGCTGAAGCTTTCTTT. The chain links TRBV28 to TRBJ1-1, with 7 positions matching TRBD1. Germline V CDR1 and CDR2: MDHEN, SYDVKM. With V trimmed by 2 bases and J by 6 bases, 6 bases remained unmatched. The CDR3 totals 14 residues.

The CDR3 loop reads CASSQGQSLYEQYF. The CDR3 DNA follows: TGTGCCAGCAGCCAAGGACAATCTCTTTACGAGCAGTACTTC. The chain recombines TRBV14 with TRBJ2-7, with D unclear. The length of the CDR3 is 14 residues. Germline CDR1 and CDR2: SGHDN and FVKESK. V lost 1 base and J 4 bases, leaving 11 bases between the germline ends.

The chain couples TRBV29-1 to TRBJ2-3; D unresolved. Germline-derived CDR1 and CDR2 are SQVTM and ANQGSEA. V was trimmed by 3 bases and J by 1 base, leaving 5 bases between them. This CDR3 region has 12 residues. As DNA, the CDR3 is TGCAGCGTTGATCCGGGCACAGATACGCAGTATTTT. This sequence encodes CSVDPGTDTQYF.

The chain has TRBV21-1 and TRBJ1-1. TRBV21-1 is assigned pseudogene status. The CDR3 has 15 residues. The CDR3 protein is CASSSGLHPSTEAFF. The CDR3 coding sequence is TGTGCCAGCAGCTCAGGACTTCATCCCTCCACTGAAGCTTTCTTT.

The rearrangement joins TRBV29-1 to TRBJ1-4; D is undetermined. The V end lost 7 bases, the J end lost 4 bases, and 13 bases lay between the germline ends. Germline V CDR1 and CDR2: SQVTM, ANQGSEA. The CDR3 loop spans 13 amino acids. The CDR3 region is CSASQTRNEKLFF. The CDR3 DNA is TGCAGCGCCTCTCAGACCCGTAATGAAAAACTGTTTTTT. Full variable domain (rest looked up from reference TRBV29-1 and TRBJ1-4): SAVISQKPSRDICQRGTSLTIQCQVDSQVTMMFWYRQQPGQSLTLIATANQGSEATYESGFVIDKFPISRPNLTFSTLTVSNMSPEDSSIYLCSASQTRNEKLFFGSGTQLSVL.

V is TRBV9 and J is TRBJ2-7, with 9 bases identical to TRBD1. Germline V gives CDR1 SGDLS, CDR2 YYNGEE. J was trimmed by 2 bases and V by 3 bases; bases with no gene match: 3. The CDR3 has 14 residues. The DNA for the CDR3 is TGTGCCAGCAGCGGGCGGACAGGGGCCTACGAGCAGTACTTC. Amino acids: CASSGRTGAYEQYF.

The chain links TRBV30 to TRBJ1-4; 8 bases match TRBD1. This CDR3 has 14 amino acids. Looked up from germline, CDR1 is GTSNPN and CDR2 is SVGIG (reference sequence). Trimming at V came to 2 bases and at J to 6 bases, leaving 5 bases not matched to a gene. The CDR3 protein is CAWSLQGADEKLFF. The CDR3 DNA is TGTGCCTGGAGTCTCCAGGGGGCGGATGAAAAACTGTTTTTT.

CDR3 loop: CASRKQGSTYEQYF. CDR3 DNA: TGTGCCAGCAGAAAGCAGGGGTCCACCTACGAGCAGTACTTC. The genes are TRBV2 and TRBJ2-7; D may be TRBD1 (6 bases). The CDR3 runs 14 residues. Deletions cut 6 bases from V and 2 bases from J, with 14 bases between. In germline, CDR1 is SNHLY, CDR2 FYNNEI.

This chain joins TRBV11-2 and TRBJ2-5; perhaps TRBD2 as D (6 bases). With 1 base removed from V and 4 bases from J, the gap between germline ends came to 7 bases. This CDR3 has 13 residues. CDR1 and CDR2 from the germline V gene are SGHAT and FQNNGV. The CDR3 spells CASSLGLGETQYF. CDR3 nucleotide sequence: TGTGCCAGCAGCTTAGGACTAGGAGAGACCCAGTACTTC. The whole variable domain, remainder taken from reference TRBV11-2 and TRBJ2-5, is EAGVAQSPRYKIIEKRQSVAFWCNPISGHATLYWYQQILGQGPKLLIQFQNNGVVDDSQLPKDRFSAERLKGVDSTLKIQPAKLEDSAVYLCASSLGLGETQYFGPGTRLLVL.

J is TRBJ2-2 and V is TRBV6-1; TRBD1 or TRBD2 may be the D gene (6 bases each). This CDR3 has 15 amino acids. Looked up from germline, CDR1 is MNHNS and CDR2 is SASEGT. Trimming pared 0 bases from V and 6 bases from J, leaving 11 bases between. Here the CDR3 reads CASSEAWGAAGELFF. CDR3 nucleotide sequence: TGTGCCAGCAGTGAAGCTTGGGGGGCGGCCGGGGAGCTGTTTTTT.

DNA for the CDR3: TGTGCCAGCAGCACCTTACCGGGACAGGGTTCCTACGAGCAGTACTTC. Amino acids: CASSTLPGQGSYEQYF. This chain uses TRBV7-6 with TRBJ2-7; 9 bases are shared with TRBD1. Germline loops: CDR1 SGHVS, CDR2 FNYEAQ. This CDR3 has 16 residues. V lost 5 bases to trimming and J lost 1 base; unmatched junction nucleotides: 9. The full variable domain, with the rest looked up from reference TRBV7-6 and TRBJ2-7, is GAGVSQSPRYKVTKRGQDVALRCDPISGHVSLYWYRQALGQGPEFLTYFNYEAQQDKSGLPNDRFSAERPEGSISTLTIQRTEQRDSAMYRCASSTLPGQGSYEQYFGPGTRLTVT.

The CDR3 sequence: CASSYSRSGTNTEAFF. The CDR3, as DNA: TGTGCCAGCAGTTACTCAAGATCGGGAACGAACACTGAAGCTTTCTTT. The chain employs TRBV6-6 and TRBJ1-1; D not resolved. The germline CDR1 and CDR2 sequences are MNHNY and SVGAGI (reference sequence). The V gene lost 0 bases and the J gene lost 1 base, with 12 bases spanning the gap. The CDR3 loop spans 16 amino acids.

The genes are TRBV11-3 and TRBJ2-1, with D maybe TRBD1 (5 bases). Germline CDR1 reads SGHNT; CDR2 reads YENEEA. V lost 8 bases, J lost 10 bases, and 6 bases lay in between. This CDR3 has 9 residues. The CDR3 sequence is CASGAEQFF. As DNA, the CDR3 is TGTGCCAGCGGGGCGGAGCAGTTCTTC.

This clone was counted once. J is TRBJ1-3 and V is TRBV7-2, with a weak D call TRBD1 (5 bases). The CDR3 is 18 amino acids. Germline V gene lookup returns CDR1 SGHTA and CDR2 FQGNSA. V lost 2 bases to trimming and J lost 5 bases, with 22 bases between them. CDR3 loop: CASSLRTRDGSQRNTIYF. CDR3 DNA sequence: TGTGCCAGCAGCTTACGAACCAGGGACGGTAGTCAGCGAAACACCATATATTTT.

V gene TRBV7-9 combines with J gene TRBJ1-2; D not certain. The CDR3 loop spans 13 amino acids. The ends were cut back, 3 bases at V and 4 bases at J, with 9 bases in the middle. Per the germline V gene, CDR1 is SEHNR and CDR2 is FQNEAQ (reference sequence). CDR3 sequence (DNA): TGTGCCAGCAGCTTGGCACAGTCCTATGGCTACACCTTC. It is translated as CASSLAQSYGYTF.